The source of this T cell receptor (beta chain) is a study of identical twins' blood T cells (dated by TCRdb to the early 2010s). For context, the study as a whole: Some 51 million Illumina reads were obtained across roughly 12 libraries, comprising six alpha-chain and six beta-chain libraries. To assess how genetics influences repertoire formation, the study used next-generation sequencing to compare the TCR alpha and beta chain repertoires of three pairs of monozygous twins.

Donors were six healthy women forming three monozygous twin pairs. All three twin pairs had been reared together, and it was thought likely that the same infectious agents and vaccines had been met by these twin pairs. TCR cDNA libraries were prepared from RNA that was isolated from peripheral blood mononuclear cells. In the germline V gene (reference sequence), CDR1 corresponds to LGHDT and CDR2 to YNNKEL. Trimming takes 2 bases from V and 6 bases from J, and the germline ends sit 22 bases apart. Taken from cysteine to phenylalanine, the CDR3 has 17 residues. The entry retains the CDR3 DNA only, 51 bases that are in frame from base 1. About this clonotype itself: The antigen it binds to is not known. No base qualities exist here, and no much larger clone lies one base off it.

The paper as a whole reports these results and caveats: Twin pairs were reported to be markedly more alike in V gene usage than unrelated donors were, even when looking at non-selected out-of-frame TCRbeta clonotypes. The study stated that the proposed role of the TCRalpha J segment in MHC recognition during thymic selection needs to be validated by independent studies. Looking at the most abundant TCRbeta clonotypes, every donor had more CDR3 sequences in common with her twin than with unrelated donors. Because the twins were reared together, environmental influences could not be ruled out as the explanation for twin similarity. The number of shared CDR3 clonotypes between two donors was mainly determined by the product of their cloneset sizes, and twins did not clearly deviate from this trend.

The library was obtained by 5' RACE. Instrument on record: Illumina Genome Analyzer IIx. The RNA-based TCR cDNA libraries were made using a previously described protocol that was modified in several ways. To prevent cross-contamination, barcodes specific to each sample were added to both ends of every TCR cDNA library during cDNA synthesis and amplification. Per the source publication's procedure: Between about 95,000 and nearly 500,000 clonotypes were identified per individual, and roughly 2.2 to 3.6 million CDR3-containing reads were obtained per library. After reads with improper barcode index combinations were thrown out, a cloneset for each library was built using the MiTCR software. MiTCR filtered or rescued low-quality reads and corrected PCR and sequencing errors when assembling CDR3 clonotypes. Artificial out-of-frame clonotypes were mapped to in-frame sequences, with one indel allowed in the CDR3, and then removed. Similarity of V and J gene usage between donors was measured as Jensen-Shannon divergence divided by mean entropy. Starting from the raw public reads, TCRdb applied fastp trimming at Q25, assembled clones with MiXCR and retained in-frame beta chains. Under each unique CDR3 protein, matching rows form one entry showing the most common genes and DNA. TCRdb, not the original authors, processed these V and J calls. The sample profile shows 350,000 to 450,000 distinct CDR3 sequences; 25% to 35% of them were found once. The ten most abundant clones make up 6.1% of the sample.

Sequenced sample: PBMCs. This TCR was recovered from a woman aged 18-49 years in good health. In this chain, TRBV3-1 is recombined with TRBJ1-1; the D segment could be TRBD1, given 5 matching bases. The CDR3 reads as follows: CASSQSLSGTYGSEAFF. Here is the DNA: TGTGCCAGCAGCCAATCCCTCTCGGGGACGTATGGCTCTGAAGCTTTCTTT.